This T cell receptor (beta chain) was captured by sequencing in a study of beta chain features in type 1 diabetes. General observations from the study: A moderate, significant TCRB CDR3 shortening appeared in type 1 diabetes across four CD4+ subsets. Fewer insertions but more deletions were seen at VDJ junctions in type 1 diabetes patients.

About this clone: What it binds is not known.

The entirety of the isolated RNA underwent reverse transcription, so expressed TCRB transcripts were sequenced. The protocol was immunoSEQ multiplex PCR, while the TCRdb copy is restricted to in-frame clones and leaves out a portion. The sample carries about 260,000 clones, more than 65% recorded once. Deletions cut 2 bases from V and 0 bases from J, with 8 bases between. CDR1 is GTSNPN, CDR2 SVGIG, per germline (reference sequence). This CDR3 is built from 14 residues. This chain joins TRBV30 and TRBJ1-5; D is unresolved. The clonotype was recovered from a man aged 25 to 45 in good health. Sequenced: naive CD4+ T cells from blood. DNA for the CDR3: TGTGCCTGGAGTACCGGGTATAGCAATCAGCCCCAGCATTTT. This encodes CAWSTGYSNQPQHF.